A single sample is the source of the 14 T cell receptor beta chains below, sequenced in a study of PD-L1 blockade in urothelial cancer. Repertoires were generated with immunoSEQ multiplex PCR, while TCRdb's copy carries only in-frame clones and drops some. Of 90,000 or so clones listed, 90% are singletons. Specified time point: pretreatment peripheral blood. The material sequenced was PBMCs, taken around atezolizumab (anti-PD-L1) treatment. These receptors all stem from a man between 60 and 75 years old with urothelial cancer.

In DNA, the CDR3 is TGTGCCAGCAGCTTGGTAACGCCGGGACTAGCCAAAAACATTCAGTACTTC. It translates to CASSLVTPGLAKNIQYF. This sequence joins TRBV5-4 and TRBJ2-4; tentatively, D is TRBD2 (6 bases). The CDR3 is 17 amino acids. The V gene's germline CDR1 is SGHNT and CDR2 YYREEE (reference sequence). The germline V and J ends were trimmed by 0 bases and 0 bases, with 13 bases remaining between them.

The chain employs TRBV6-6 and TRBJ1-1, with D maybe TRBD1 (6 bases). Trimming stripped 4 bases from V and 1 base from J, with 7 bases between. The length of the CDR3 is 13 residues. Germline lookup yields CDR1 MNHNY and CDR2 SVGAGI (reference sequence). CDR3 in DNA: TGTGCCAGCAGTTTGGGACAGAACACTGAAGCTTTCTTT. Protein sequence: CASSLGQNTEAFF.

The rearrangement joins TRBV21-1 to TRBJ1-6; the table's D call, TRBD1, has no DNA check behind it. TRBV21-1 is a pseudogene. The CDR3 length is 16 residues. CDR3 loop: CASSRDTVESNSPLHF. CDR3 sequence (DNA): TGTGCCAGCAGCCGGGACACAGTAGAGTCAAATTCACCCCTCCACTTT.

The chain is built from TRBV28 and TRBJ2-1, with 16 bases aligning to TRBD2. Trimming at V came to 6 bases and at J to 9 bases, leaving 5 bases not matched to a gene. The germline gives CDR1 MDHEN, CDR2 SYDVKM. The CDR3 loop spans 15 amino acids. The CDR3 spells CASRGLAGGPPEQFF. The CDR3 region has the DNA TGTGCCAGCAGGGGACTAGCGGGAGGGCCTCCTGAGCAGTTCTTC. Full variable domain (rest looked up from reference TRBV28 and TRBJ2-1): DVKVTQSSRYLVKRTGEKVFLECVQDMDHENMFWYRQDPGLGLRLIYFSYDVKMKEKGDIPEGYSVSREKKERFSLILESASTNQTSMYLCASRGLAGGPPEQFFGPGTRLTVL.

In nucleotides, the CDR3 is TGTGCCAGCTCACCAAACTCCGGGACAGCGGGCACCGGGGAGCTGTTTTTT. This encodes CASSPNSGTAGTGELFF. The chain is built from TRBV18 and TRBJ2-2, with D possibly TRBD1 on 7 matching bases. Germline CDR1 is KGHSH and CDR2 is LQKENI. Trimming pared 2 bases from V and 4 bases from J, leaving 17 bases between. The CDR3 is 17 residues long.

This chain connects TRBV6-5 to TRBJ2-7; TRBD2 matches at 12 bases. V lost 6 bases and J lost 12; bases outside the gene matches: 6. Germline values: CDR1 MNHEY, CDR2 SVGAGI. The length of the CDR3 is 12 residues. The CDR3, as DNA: TGTGCCAGCAGCACGGGACTAGCGGGTTTGTACTTC. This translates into CASSTGLAGLYF.

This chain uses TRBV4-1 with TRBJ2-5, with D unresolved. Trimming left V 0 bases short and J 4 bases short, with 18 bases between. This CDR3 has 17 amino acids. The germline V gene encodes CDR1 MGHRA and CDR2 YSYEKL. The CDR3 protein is CASSQDRGAYSAETQYF. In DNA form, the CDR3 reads TGCGCCAGCAGCCAAGATAGAGGTGCCTACTCAGCAGAGACCCAGTACTTC.

CDR3: CASSAQWTGGSYEQYF. As DNA, the CDR3 is TGTGCCAGCAGCGCCCAATGGACAGGGGGAAGCTACGAGCAGTACTTC. This chain links TRBV5-4 with TRBJ2-7; TRBD1 matches at 10 bases. Germline CDR1 reads SGHNT; CDR2 reads YYREEE (reference sequence). The CDR3 spans 16 residues. V shed 4 bases, J shed 3 bases, and the junction held 10 bases outside the gene matches.

The CDR3 loop is CAWSVTGRPGAFF. In nucleotides, the CDR3 is TGTGCCTGGAGTGTAACCGGCAGGCCAGGAGCTTTCTTT. The chain carries TRBV30 and TRBJ1-1; D not resolved. Germline V gene lookup returns CDR1 GTSNPN and CDR2 SVGIG (reference sequence). The CDR3 spans 13 residues. Trimming left V 0 bases short and J 10 bases short, with 15 bases between.

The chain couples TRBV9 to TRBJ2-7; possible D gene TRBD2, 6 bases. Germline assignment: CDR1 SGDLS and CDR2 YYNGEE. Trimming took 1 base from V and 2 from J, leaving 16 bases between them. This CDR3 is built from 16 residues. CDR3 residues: CASSVTMEGTTYEQYF. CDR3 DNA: TGTGCCAGCAGCGTAACTATGGAGGGAACCACCTACGAGCAGTACTTC.

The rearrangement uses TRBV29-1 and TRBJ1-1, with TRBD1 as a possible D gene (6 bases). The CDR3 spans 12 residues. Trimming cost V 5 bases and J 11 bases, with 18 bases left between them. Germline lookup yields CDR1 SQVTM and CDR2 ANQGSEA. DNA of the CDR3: TGCAGCGTTTACTCAGGGGTGGTTGGTGCTTTCTTT. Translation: CSVYSGVVGAFF.

CDR3 sequence reads: CASSPTGTANGYTF. CDR3 nucleotide sequence: TGTGCCAGCAGTCCAACCGGGACAGCGAATGGCTACACCTTC. The chain combines TRBV6-6 with TRBJ1-2, with TRBD1 matching over 7 bases. The ends lost 5 bases at V and 6 bases at J; junction bases unmatched: 9. The CDR3 is 14 residues long. Germline assignment: CDR1 MNHNY and CDR2 SVGAGI (reference sequence).

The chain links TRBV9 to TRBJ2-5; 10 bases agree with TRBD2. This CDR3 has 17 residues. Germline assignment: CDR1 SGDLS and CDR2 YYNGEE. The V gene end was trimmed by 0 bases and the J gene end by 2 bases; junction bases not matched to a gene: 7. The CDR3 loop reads CASSVGGLAGGQETQYF. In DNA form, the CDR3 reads TGTGCCAGCAGCGTAGGGGGGTTAGCGGGAGGACAAGAGACCCAGTACTTC.

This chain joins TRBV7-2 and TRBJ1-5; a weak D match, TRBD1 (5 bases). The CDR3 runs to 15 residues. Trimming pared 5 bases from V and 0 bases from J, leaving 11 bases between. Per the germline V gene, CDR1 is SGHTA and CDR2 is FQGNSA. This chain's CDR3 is CASSPKGASNQPQHF. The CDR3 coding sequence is TGTGCCAGCAGCCCGAAAGGGGCTAGCAATCAGCCCCAGCATTTT.